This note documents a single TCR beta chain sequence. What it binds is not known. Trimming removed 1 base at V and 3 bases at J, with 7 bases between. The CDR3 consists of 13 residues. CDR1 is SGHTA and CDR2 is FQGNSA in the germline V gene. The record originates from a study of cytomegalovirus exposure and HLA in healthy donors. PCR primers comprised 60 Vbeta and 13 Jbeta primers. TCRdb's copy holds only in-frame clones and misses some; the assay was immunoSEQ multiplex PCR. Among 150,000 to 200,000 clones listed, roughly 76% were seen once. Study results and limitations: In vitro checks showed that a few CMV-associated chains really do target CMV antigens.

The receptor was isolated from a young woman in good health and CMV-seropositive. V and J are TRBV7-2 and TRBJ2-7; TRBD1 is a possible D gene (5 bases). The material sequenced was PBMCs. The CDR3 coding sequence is TGTGCCAGCAGCTTAGTCGACAGCTACGAGCAGTACTTC. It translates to CASSLVDSYEQYF. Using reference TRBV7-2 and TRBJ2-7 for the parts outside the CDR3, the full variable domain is GAGVSQSPSNKVTEKGKDVELRCDPISGHTALYWYRQSLGQGLEFLIYFQGNSAPDKSGLPSDRFSAERTGGSVSTLTIQRTQQEDSAVYLCASSLVDSYEQYFGPGTRLTVT.